This T cell receptor (beta chain) was recorded in a study of cytotoxic CD8 clonotypes in ibrutinib-treated CLL. Turning to the study itself: Partial responses numbered about 24 and complete responses 2; after a median about 62 months, around 14 stayed remitted and about twelve progressed. General study findings and limits: Baseline levels of clonality went above those of age-matched healthy donors and moved with circulating CD8+ T-cell counts. Higher clonality was seen at ibrutinib response and a return toward baseline at progression.

The CDR3 is made up of 11 amino acids. The germline V gene has CDR1 SQVTM and CDR2 ANQGSEA. V lost 7 bases, J lost 0 bases, and 5 bases lay in between. Regarding this clone: As yet, its antigen is unknown.

The repertoire was sequenced with immunoSEQ multiplex PCR; TCRdb's copy has only in-frame clones and lacks some. This table has some 300,000 clones, roughly 85% appearing once. The origin of this receptor is a human donor with chronic lymphocytic leukemia. The rearrangement uses TRBV29-1 and TRBJ2-3; D is unresolved. The source was PBMCs, collected before ibrutinib treatment. Here the CDR3 DNA reads TGCAGCGGTACAAGCACAGATACGCAGTATTTT. It encodes CSGTSTDTQYF.